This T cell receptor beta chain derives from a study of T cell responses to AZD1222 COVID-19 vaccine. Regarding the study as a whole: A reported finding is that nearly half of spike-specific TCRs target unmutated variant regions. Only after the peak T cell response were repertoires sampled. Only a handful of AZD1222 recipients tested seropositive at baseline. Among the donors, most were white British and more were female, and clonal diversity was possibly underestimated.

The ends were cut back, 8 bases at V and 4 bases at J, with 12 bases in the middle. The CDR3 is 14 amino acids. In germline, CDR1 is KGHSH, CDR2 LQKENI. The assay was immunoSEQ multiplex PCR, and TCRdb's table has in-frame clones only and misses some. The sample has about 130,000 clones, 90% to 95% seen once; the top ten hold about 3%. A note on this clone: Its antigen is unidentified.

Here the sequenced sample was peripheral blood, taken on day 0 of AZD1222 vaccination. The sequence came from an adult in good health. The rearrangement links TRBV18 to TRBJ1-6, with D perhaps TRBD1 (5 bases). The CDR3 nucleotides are TGTGCCAGCCGAGAGGGACGGTATAATTCACCCCTCCACTTT. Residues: CASREGRYNSPLHF.